This T cell receptor (beta chain) appears in the sequencing data of a study of long-term antiretroviral therapy in people with HIV. Running of the v3.0 immunoSEQ assay took place at survey level. Assay: immunoSEQ multiplex PCR; the TCRdb copy retains only in-frame clones and omits some. The sample includes some 18,000 clones, roughly 80% of them seen just once. V was pared by 4 bases and J by 0 bases, with 15 bases between. This CDR3 has 16 amino acids. From germline, CDR1 is SGHRS and CDR2 YFSETQ. The starting material was unsorted PBMCs, obtained 0.6 years after starting antiretroviral therapy. The TCR sequence derives from a woman aged 18-30 years with HIV. J is TRBJ2-3 and V is TRBV5-1, with TRBD2 as a possible D gene (6 bases). The CDR3 here is CASSDDLASSTDTQYF. As DNA, the CDR3 is TGCGCCAGCAGCGATGATCTAGCGAGTAGCACAGATACGCAGTATTTT.